Listed below are T cell receptor beta chains from one sample, sequenced in a study of T cells in localized non-small cell lung cancer. Profiling relied on immunoSEQ multiplex PCR, and the TCRdb table lists in-frame clones only, not all of them. This sample yields about 24,000 clones, of which approximately 83% are seen a single time; roughly 6% belongs to the top ten. Here the sequenced sample was peripheral blood, taken before any cancer treatment. These TCRs come from a male donor aged 60 or older with stage II squamous cell lung carcinoma. Each CDR3 is given with its conserved first and last residue. A D gene is named only where the DNA matches it firmly. The size of a clone is reported for some rows only, either as once, few or many, or as a class for expanded clones.

D: .; V: TRBV4-3; size: .; J: TRBJ2-6; DNA: TGCGCCAGCAGCCTAGAGAAGGCAGGGGCCGGGGCCAACGTCCTGACTTTC; CDR3: CASSLEKAGAGANVLTF
D: .; V: TRBV18; size: .; J: TRBJ1-3; DNA: TGTGCCAGCTCACCAACAGGTAGCTCTGGAAACACCATATATTTT; CDR3: CASSPTGSSGNTIYF
D: .; V: TRBV7-9; size: few; J: TRBJ2-5; DNA: TGTGCCAGCAGCCTACGTGCCGCAGGGACGAGGGGAGAGACCCAGTACTTC; CDR3: CASSLRAAGTRGETQYF
D: .; V: TRBV29-1; size: .; J: TRBJ1-1; DNA: TGCAGCGTTGAGCTTGTAGGGGGACGAAACACTGAAGCTTTCTTT; CDR3: CSVELVGGRNTEAFF
D: .; V: TRBV7-2; size: .; J: TRBJ1-3; DNA: TGTGCCAGCAGCTTAGGATTGACCAGGGGTCTCGGAAACACCATATATTTT; CDR3: CASSLGLTRGLGNTIYF
D: .; V: TRBV6-1; size: .; J: TRBJ1-6; DNA: TGTGCCAGCAGTGAACCCGTAATGTCCTATAATTCACCCCTCCACTTT; CDR3: CASSEPVMSYNSPLHF
D: .; V: TRBV11-2; size: .; J: TRBJ1-2; DNA: TGTGCCAGCAGCTTAGGGCCGCTTGCCGGGACGGGCACCTATGGCTACACCTTC; CDR3: CASSLGPLAGTGTYGYTF
D: TRBD2; V: TRBV5-4; size: .; J: TRBJ2-2; DNA: TGTGCCAGCAGCTCCTTAGCGGGGGCGGACACCGGGGAGCTGTTTTTT; CDR3: CASSSLAGADTGELFF
D: .; V: TRBV25-1; size: .; J: TRBJ1-5; DNA: TGTGCCAGCAGTGAGATTAGGCAGGATCAGCCCCAGCATTTT; CDR3: CASSEIRQDQPQHF
D: .; V: TRBV9; size: once; J: TRBJ1-2; DNA: TGTGCCAGCAGCGTAGGGCCGGACACCAACTATGGCTACACCTTC; CDR3: CASSVGPDTNYGYTF
D: .; V: TRBV10-3; size: .; J: TRBJ1-6; DNA: TGTGCCATCAGTGAGGGGTTCACAGACTCACCCCTCCACTTT; CDR3: CAISEGFTDSPLHF
D: TRBD1; V: TRBV18; size: .; J: TRBJ1-4; DNA: TGTGCCAGCTCATCTACAGGGGCGGCGGGCGAAAAACTGTTTTTT; CDR3: CASSSTGAAGEKLFF
D: TRBD1; V: TRBV28; size: .; J: TRBJ1-1; DNA: TGTGCCAGCAGTTCGGGACAGGGGGCAATGAACACTGAAGCTTTCTTT; CDR3: CASSSGQGAMNTEAFF
D: TRBD1; V: TRBV2; size: .; J: TRBJ1-5; DNA: TGTGCCACTTCGGACAGGGGCGGGTCAGGGCAGCCCCAGCATTTT; CDR3: CATSDRGGSGQPQHF
D: .; V: TRBV30; size: .; J: TRBJ2-3; DNA: TGTGCCTGGAGTGTACTGGGGGTAAGCACAGATACGCAGTATTTT; CDR3: CAWSVLGVSTDTQYF
D: .; V: TRBV7-2; size: .; J: TRBJ1-2; DNA: TGTGCCAGCAGCTCTCGCCAGGGTTTCTATGGCTACACCTTC; CDR3: CASSSRQGFYGYTF
D: .; V: TRBV9; size: .; J: TRBJ2-7; DNA: TGTGCCAGCAGCGCCACAGGGCACGGCTCCTACGAGCAGTACTTC; CDR3: CASSATGHGSYEQYF
D: TRBD2; V: TRBV11-1; size: .; J: TRBJ2-5; DNA: TGTGCCAGCAGCTTAGCTGGACTAGCGGGGGGGCAAGAGACCCAGTACTTC; CDR3: CASSLAGLAGGQETQYF
D: .; V: TRBV28; size: .; J: TRBJ1-1; DNA: TGTGCCAGCAGTTCCCCCAGGGACGGGAGGAACACTGAAGCTTTCTTT; CDR3: CASSSPRDGRNTEAFF
D: .; V: TRBV25-1; size: .; J: TRBJ2-3; DNA: TGTGCCAGCAGAGTCCCAGGGGATACCACAGATACGCAGTATTTT; CDR3: CASRVPGDTTDTQYF
D: TRBD2; V: TRBV14; size: .; J: TRBJ2-3; DNA: TGTGCCAGCAGCCAAGAAGCTAGCGGGCACACAGATACGCAGTATTTT; CDR3: CASSQEASGHTDTQYF
D: .; V: TRBV11-3; size: .; J: TRBJ2-7; DNA: TGTGCCAGCAGCTTGGTGGGGGGGCCCGTAGACGAGCAGTACTTC; CDR3: CASSLVGGPVDEQYF
D: TRBD2; V: TRBV9; size: .; J: TRBJ2-1; DNA: TGTGCCAGCAGCCCTCGGGGGGGCGGACCCAATGAGCAGTTCTTC; CDR3: CASSPRGGGPNEQFF
D: .; V: TRBV7-9; size: .; J: TRBJ2-7; DNA: TGTGCCAGCAGGAAGGAGGCCAACGAGCAGTACTTC; CDR3: CASRKEANEQYF
D: TRBD2; V: TRBV10-3; size: .; J: TRBJ2-3; DNA: TGTGCCGCCTCGGGGTTAGCGGGAGGCCCGCCGGAAGATACGCAGTATTTT; CDR3: CAASGLAGGPPEDTQYF
D: .; V: TRBV27; size: .; J: TRBJ1-3; DNA: TGTGCCAGCAGTCCCCGGGCAAACCCTTTACTCTCTGGAAACACCATATATTTT; CDR3: CASSPRANPLLSGNTIYF
D: TRBD2; V: TRBV19; size: .; J: TRBJ2-1; DNA: TGTGCCAGTAGTATGACTAGCGGGTCCTCCAATGAGCAGTTCTTC; CDR3: CASSMTSGSSNEQFF
D: .; V: TRBV5-5; size: .; J: TRBJ1-1; DNA: TGTGCCAGCAGCTTGGTGGGCACTGAAGCTTTCTTT; CDR3: CASSLVGTEAFF